Included here is one T cell receptor (beta chain) sequence, with context. The antigen remains unidentified. An overlapping HIV-1 Gag peptide pool stimulated these cells at roughly 1 ug/peptide/mL. CD40L/CD69 double-negative CD45RO-high memory CD4+ T cells were collected. The immunoSEQ assay was version 4, run in survey mode. Genomic DNA was diluted to around 10 ng/uL, up to 1 ug per sample. Profiled with immunoSEQ multiplex PCR; TCRdb holds only in-frame clones, not every one. This table has 36,000 or so clones, around 86% appearing once. The data derive from a study of persistence of HIV-infected CD4 T cells. Germline V gives CDR1 MRHNA, CDR2 SNTAGT. This CDR3 has 16 amino acids. Trimming left V 0 bases short and J 7 bases short, with 18 bases between.

The receptor's source is an adult with HIV. The donor label of this sample is uncertain. The V call is TRBV6-4, the J call TRBJ1-2; no firm D call. This specimen consisted of cultured CD4+ T cells from PBMCs, obtained from a patient who received antiretroviral therapy. CDR3 loop: CASSDSASGFGRGYTF. In DNA, the CDR3 is TGTGCCAGCAGTGACTCTGCTTCTGGGTTCGGACGTGGCTACACCTTC.